The 27 T cell receptor beta chains below were found in one sample sequenced in a study of OX40 agonist ivuxolimab in advanced cancers. TCRdb's table, derived via immunoSEQ multiplex PCR, lists solely in-frame clones and lacks some. Of 65,000 to 90,000 clones detected, around nine tenths appear once; the ten largest clones hold 0.7% to 1%. Sample: CD4+ or CD8+ T cells sorted from blood, taken in a trial of the OX40 agonist ivuxolimab. Receptor source: an adult with an advanced solid tumor such as melanoma, head and neck, liver or kidney cancer.

V and J are TRBV5-1 and TRBJ2-7; tentative D call: TRBD1 (5 bases). Germline V CDR1 and CDR2: SGHRS, YFSETQ. The ends were cut back, 1 base at V and 2 bases at J, with 7 bases in the middle. This CDR3 is built from 13 residues. The CDR3 spells CASSLTGTYEQYF. CDR3 DNA sequence: TGCGCCAGCAGCTTGACAGGTACCTACGAGCAGTACTTC.

V gene TRBV11-1 combines with J gene TRBJ2-5; TRBD2 matches 8 bases. Germline V CDR1 and CDR2: SGHAT, FQDESV (reference sequence). The J segment lost 0 bases and the V segment lost 5 bases, leaving 8 bases of the junction unmatched. This CDR3 has 16 residues. The CDR3 nucleotides read TGTGCCAGCAGCCTCTATGGCGGGGGGAACCAAGAGACCCAGTACTTC. Residues: CASSLYGGGNQETQYF.

J is TRBJ2-2 and V is TRBV5-6; possibly TRBD1 or TRBD2 for D (6 bases each). Germline CDR1 and CDR2: SGHDT and YYEEEE. Between the trimmed V and J ends, which lost 5 bases and 2 bases, there was a span of 13 bases. CDR3 size: 15 residues. The DNA for the CDR3 is TGTGCCAGCAGGTCTCCGGGGGCCAACACCGGGGAGCTGTTTTTT. Translated: CASRSPGANTGELFF.

The V call is TRBV15, the J call TRBJ2-1; D is possibly TRBD1 (5 bases). Trimming took 5 bases from V and 4 from J, leaving 15 bases between them. CDR1 LNHNV and CDR2 YYDKDF come from the germline V gene (reference sequence). The CDR3 has 15 amino acids. As DNA, the CDR3 is TGTGCCACCAGCCCCCGTGGGGCTCTGTACAATGAGCAGTTCTTC. This encodes CATSPRGALYNEQFF.

The rearrangement links TRBV4-2 to TRBJ2-3, with unresolved D. The germline V gene encodes CDR1 LGHNA and CDR2 YNFKEQ. V dropped 4 bases and J dropped 2 bases, with 7 bases sitting between them. The CDR3 is 13 residues long. CDR3 nucleotides: TGTGCCAGCAGCCCGACTCACACAGATACGCAGTATTTT. Encoded protein: CASSPTHTDTQYF.

The chain has TRBV7-9 and TRBJ1-1, with D perhaps matching TRBD1 (5 bases). Germline assignment: CDR1 SEHNR and CDR2 FQNEAQ (reference sequence). The CDR3 sequence is 15 residues long. V was trimmed by 6 bases and J by 5 bases, leaving 19 bases between them. The CDR3 protein is CASSSREGRETEAFF. DNA for the CDR3: TGTGCCAGCAGTTCACGGGAGGGCAGGGAGACTGAAGCTTTCTTT.

This clone was counted a single time. The J gene is TRBJ1-2, the V gene TRBV29-1, with 8 bases that match TRBD1. The V gene end was trimmed by 6 bases and the J gene end by 3 bases; junction bases not matched to a gene: 3. CDR1 and CDR2 (germline): SQVTM, ANQGSEA. The CDR3 contains 12 residues. The CDR3 loop is CSVDRVDYGYTF. The CDR3 bases are TGCAGCGTGGACAGGGTGGACTATGGCTACACCTTC.

The CDR3: CASSGGTIGNTIYF. The CDR3 DNA reads TGCGCCAGCAGCGGAGGGACCATTGGAAACACCATATATTTT. This chain joins TRBV5-1 and TRBJ1-3; maybe TRBD1 (5 bases). The CDR3 is made up of 14 amino acids. V lost 4 bases and J 3 bases, leaving 11 bases between the germline ends. Looked up from germline, CDR1 is SGHRS and CDR2 is YFSETQ.

The V call is TRBV29-1, the J call TRBJ1-1; TRBD1 matches at 11 bases. Looked up from germline, CDR1 is SQVTM and CDR2 is ANQGSEA. V lost 8 bases and J lost 4; bases outside the gene matches: 3. This CDR3 has 12 residues. In DNA form, the CDR3 reads TGCAGCTTCGGGACAGGGGGCACTGAAGCTTTCTTT. This sequence encodes CSFGTGGTEAFF.

This clone was detected only a few times. This chain joins TRBV6-1 and TRBJ2-1; 9 positions match TRBD1. Germline-derived CDR1 and CDR2 are MNHNS and SASEGT. The ends lost 8 bases at V and 6 bases at J; junction bases unmatched: 11. The CDR3 length is 15 residues. The CDR3 DNA is TGTGCCAGCTGCCCTGGGACAGGGCATTCCAATGAGCAGTTCTTC. This codes for CASCPGTGHSNEQFF.

The chain carries TRBV6-5 and TRBJ2-1; 11 bases line up with TRBD2. Trimming removed 5 bases from V and 6 bases from J; junction bases left unmatched: 6. Germline V lookup: CDR1 MNHEY, CDR2 SVGAGI. The CDR3 has 15 residues. The DNA for the CDR3 is TGTGCCAGCAGTCCTCGACTAGCGGGAACCAATGAGCAGTTCTTC. This codes for CASSPRLAGTNEQFF.

The rearrangement uses TRBV5-4 and TRBJ2-2; 12 bases are a match to TRBD1. The CDR3 spans 15 residues. The J segment lost 5 bases and the V segment lost 4 bases, leaving 3 bases of the junction unmatched. Germline V gene lookup returns CDR1 SGHNT and CDR2 YYREEE (reference sequence). CDR3 sequence: CASSPGQGATGELFF. CDR3 coding DNA: TGTGCCAGCAGCCCGGGACAGGGGGCGACCGGGGAGCTGTTTTTT.

The chain combines TRBV5-1 with TRBJ2-2, with 9 bases that match TRBD1. The J segment lost 7 bases and the V segment lost 7 bases, leaving 8 bases of the junction unmatched. This CDR3 contains 14 residues. CDR1 is SGHRS, CDR2 YFSETQ, per germline. The CDR3 DNA reads TGCGCCAGCCATACAGGGGGCGCGGTCGGGGAGCTGTTTTTT. Residues: CASHTGGAVGELFF. The full variable domain, with the rest looked up from reference TRBV5-1 and TRBJ2-2, is KAGVTQTPRYLIKTRGQQVTLSCSPISGHRSVSWYQQTPGQGLQFLFEYFSETQRNKGNFPGRFSGRQFSNSRSEMNVSTLELGDSALYLCASHTGGAVGELFFGEGSRLTVL.

V gene TRBV5-1 combines with J gene TRBJ2-6; 8 positions match TRBD1. The CDR3 runs to 16 residues. Germline V gives CDR1 SGHRS, CDR2 YFSETQ. J was trimmed by 3 bases and V by 5 bases; bases with no gene match: 7. CDR3 sequence: CASSFAGGVGANVLTF. The CDR3, as DNA: TGCGCCAGCAGTTTTGCAGGGGGCGTTGGGGCCAACGTCCTGACTTTC.

J is TRBJ2-7 and V is TRBV5-6; tentative D call: TRBD1 (6 bases). Germline loops: CDR1 SGHDT, CDR2 YYEEEE. The CDR3 extends over 15 amino acids. Trimming shortened V by 0 bases and J by 5 bases, and 15 bases separated the two germline ends. In nucleotides, the CDR3 is TGTGCCAGCAGCTTGGTCCCTCAACAGGGCCACGAGCAGTACTTC. Residues: CASSLVPQQGHEQYF.

This sequence joins TRBV18 and TRBJ1-5; TRBD1 might be the D (5 bases). The V gene's germline CDR1 is KGHSH and CDR2 LQKENI. The length of the CDR3 is 16 residues. Trimming cost V 1 base and J 0 bases, with 10 bases left between them. This CDR3 reads CASSPRAGSSNQPQHF. The CDR3 nucleotides read TGTGCCAGCTCACCACGGGCAGGGAGTAGCAATCAGCCCCAGCATTTT.

CDR3 DNA: TGCGCCAGCAGCTTGGTCCCTAGCGGGGGTGAGAATGAGCAGTTCTTC. Amino acids: CASSLVPSGGENEQFF. The rearrangement uses TRBV5-1 and TRBJ2-1; 10 positions match TRBD2. V was pared by 0 bases and J by 7 bases, with 7 bases of the junction left unmatched. The germline CDR1 and CDR2 sequences are SGHRS and YFSETQ. The CDR3 length is 16 residues.

The chain combines TRBV19 with TRBJ1-4; no definite D call. The CDR3 is 16 amino acids. Per germline, CDR1 LNHDA and CDR2 SQIVND (reference sequence). The V end was cut by 10 bases, the J end by 0 bases, with 18 bases between. CDR3 nucleotides: TGTGCCACCCGGGGAGGCAGCTTTGCAACTAATGAAAAACTGTTTTTT. Its protein is CATRGGSFATNEKLFF.

This chain joins TRBV7-9 and TRBJ1-5; D is unclear. The CDR3 has 15 residues. V was cut by 1 base and J by 1 base, with 8 bases left in between. Germline lookup yields CDR1 SEHNR and CDR2 FQNEAQ (reference sequence). The CDR3 loop reads CASSLGDGSNQPQHF. CDR3 nucleotide sequence: TGTGCCAGCAGCTTAGGTGACGGGAGCAATCAGCCCCAGCATTTT.

V usage is TRBV12-1 and J usage is TRBJ2-7; TRBD2 was called by the table and not checked on the DNA. TRBV12-1 is a recognized pseudogene. This CDR3 has 17 residues. CDR3 coding DNA: TGTGCCAGCAGCCCCTCCGACTCAGGGACTAGCGGATACGAGCAGTACTTC. It codes for CASSPSDSGTSGYEQYF.

J is TRBJ2-1 and V is TRBV28; 7 nucleotides line up with TRBD1. Germline V gene sequence: CDR1 MDHEN, CDR2 SYDVKM. The length of the CDR3 is 14 residues. The V gene end was trimmed by 2 bases and the J gene end by 7 bases; junction bases not matched to a gene: 5. This CDR3 reads CASSLEGASNEQFF. The DNA of the CDR3 is TGTGCCAGCAGTTTAGAGGGGGCGAGTAATGAGCAGTTCTTC.

This sequence joins TRBV7-2 and TRBJ2-5; TRBD2 agrees at 9 bases. The DNA end is more similar to TRBJ2-7, so the J call may be wrong. The germline V gene has CDR1 SGHTA and CDR2 FQGNSA. The CDR3 is made up of 15 amino acids. The CDR3 is CASSLEGGGAYEQYF. The CDR3 bases are TGTGCCAGCAGCTTAGAGGGCGGGGGGGCCTACGAGCAGTACTTC.

This clone was recorded once. The V call is TRBV6-5, the J call TRBJ1-6; a possible D gene is TRBD1 (6 bases). The germline V gene encodes CDR1 MNHEY and CDR2 SVGAGI. Trimming pared 6 bases from V and 5 bases from J, leaving 14 bases between. CDR3 size: 15 residues. The CDR3 DNA reads as TGTGCCAGCAGACCACAACAGGGAAATAATTCACCCCTCCACTTT. Its translation is CASRPQQGNNSPLHF.

V is TRBV5-8 and J is TRBJ2-5; D is perhaps TRBD2 (6 bases). Germline-derived CDR1 and CDR2 are SGHTS and YDEGEE. Trimming left V 0 bases short and J 5 bases short, with 11 bases between. This CDR3 is 14 amino acids long. The chain's CDR3 is CASSLVLGGETQYF. For the CDR3, the DNA is TGTGCCAGCAGCTTGGTTTTAGGAGGGGAGACCCAGTACTTC.

The chain uses TRBV9 and TRBJ2-7; 9 nucleotides agree with TRBD1. This CDR3 is 15 amino acids long. The germline CDR1 and CDR2 sequences are SGDLS and YYNGEE. Germline trimming cut 4 bases from V and 2 bases from J; bases unmatched to any gene: 7. CDR3 in DNA: TGTGCCAGCAGCCCCGGCGGGACAGGGCCCTACGAGCAGTACTTC. Protein product: CASSPGGTGPYEQYF.

The chain carries TRBV9 and TRBJ2-1; 10 bases map to TRBD2. This CDR3 comprises 15 residues. Per the germline V gene, CDR1 is SGDLS and CDR2 is YYNGEE. V lost 0 bases and J lost 6; bases outside the gene matches: 3. The CDR3 nucleotides are TGTGCCAGCAGCGTAGCTAGCGGGGGCTTCAATGAGCAGTTCTTC. Translation: CASSVASGGFNEQFF.

The rearrangement links TRBV2 to TRBJ2-1; TRBD2 matches 10 bases. Looked up from germline, CDR1 is SNHLY and CDR2 is FYNNEI. The V gene end was trimmed by 7 bases and the J gene end by 6 bases; junction bases not matched to a gene: 6. The CDR3 spans 14 residues. The CDR3: CASNQLAGSNEQFF. CDR3 sequence (DNA): TGTGCCAGCAATCAACTAGCGGGATCCAATGAGCAGTTCTTC.